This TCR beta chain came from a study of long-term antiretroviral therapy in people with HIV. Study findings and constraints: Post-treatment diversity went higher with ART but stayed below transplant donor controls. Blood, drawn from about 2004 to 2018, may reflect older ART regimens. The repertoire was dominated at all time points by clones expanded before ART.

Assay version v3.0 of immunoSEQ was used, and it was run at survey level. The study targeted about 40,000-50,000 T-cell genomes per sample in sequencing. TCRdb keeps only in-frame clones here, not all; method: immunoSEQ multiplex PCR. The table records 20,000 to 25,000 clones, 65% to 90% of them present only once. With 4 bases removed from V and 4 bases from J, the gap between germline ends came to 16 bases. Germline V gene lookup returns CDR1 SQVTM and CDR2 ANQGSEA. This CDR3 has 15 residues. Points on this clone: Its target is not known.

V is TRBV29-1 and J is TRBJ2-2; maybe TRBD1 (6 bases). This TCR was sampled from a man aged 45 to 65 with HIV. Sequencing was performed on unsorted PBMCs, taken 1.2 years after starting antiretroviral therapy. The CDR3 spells CSVGTVTGGTGELFF. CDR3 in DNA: TGCAGCGTTGGAACCGTGACAGGAGGCACCGGGGAGCTGTTTTTT.